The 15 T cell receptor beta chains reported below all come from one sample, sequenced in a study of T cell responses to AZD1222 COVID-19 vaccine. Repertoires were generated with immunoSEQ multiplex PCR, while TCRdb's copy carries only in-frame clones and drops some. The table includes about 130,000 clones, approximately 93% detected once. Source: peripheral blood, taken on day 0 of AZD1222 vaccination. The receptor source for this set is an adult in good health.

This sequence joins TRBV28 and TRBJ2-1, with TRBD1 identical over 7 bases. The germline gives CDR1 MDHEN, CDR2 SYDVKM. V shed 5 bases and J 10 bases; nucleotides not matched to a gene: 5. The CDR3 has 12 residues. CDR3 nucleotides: TGTGCCAGCAGTCCTACAGGGGTCGAGCAGTTCTTC. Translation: CASSPTGVEQFF.

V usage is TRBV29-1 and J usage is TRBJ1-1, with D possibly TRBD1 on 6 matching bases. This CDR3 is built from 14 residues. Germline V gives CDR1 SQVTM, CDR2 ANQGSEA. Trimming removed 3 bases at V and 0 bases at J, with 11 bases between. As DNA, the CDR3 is TGCAGCGTTGAGCAGGGGCCAATGAACACTGAAGCTTTCTTT. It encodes CSVEQGPMNTEAFF.

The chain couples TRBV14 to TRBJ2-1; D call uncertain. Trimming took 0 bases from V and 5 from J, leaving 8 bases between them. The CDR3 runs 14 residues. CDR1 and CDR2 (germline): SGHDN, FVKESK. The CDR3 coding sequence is TGTGCCAGCAGCCAAGAATTCCCTAACAATGAGCAGTTCTTC. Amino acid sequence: CASSQEFPNNEQFF. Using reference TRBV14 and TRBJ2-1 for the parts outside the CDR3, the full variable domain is EAGVTQFPSHSVIEKGQTVTLRCDPISGHDNLYWYRRVMGKEIKFLLHFVKESKQDESGMPNNRFLAERTGGTYSTLKVQPAELEDSGVYFCASSQEFPNNEQFFGPGTRLTVL.

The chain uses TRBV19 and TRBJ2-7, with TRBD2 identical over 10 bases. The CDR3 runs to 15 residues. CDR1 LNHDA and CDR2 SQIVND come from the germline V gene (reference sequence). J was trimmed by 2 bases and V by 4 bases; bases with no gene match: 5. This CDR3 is CASSKKGLAAYEQYF. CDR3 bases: TGTGCCAGTAGTAAAAAAGGACTAGCGGCCTACGAGCAGTACTTC.

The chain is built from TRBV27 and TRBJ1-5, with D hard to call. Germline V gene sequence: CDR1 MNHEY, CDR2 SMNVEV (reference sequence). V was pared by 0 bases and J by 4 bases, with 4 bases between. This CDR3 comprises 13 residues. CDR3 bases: TGTGCCAGCAGTTTATCCACGAATCAGCCCCAGCATTTT. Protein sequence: CASSLSTNQPQHF.

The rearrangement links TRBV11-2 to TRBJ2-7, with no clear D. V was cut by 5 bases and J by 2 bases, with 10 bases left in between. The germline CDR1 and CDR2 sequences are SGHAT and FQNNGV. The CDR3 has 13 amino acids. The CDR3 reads CASSLLRAYEQYF. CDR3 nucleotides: TGTGCCAGCAGCCTCTTACGGGCCTACGAGCAGTACTTC.

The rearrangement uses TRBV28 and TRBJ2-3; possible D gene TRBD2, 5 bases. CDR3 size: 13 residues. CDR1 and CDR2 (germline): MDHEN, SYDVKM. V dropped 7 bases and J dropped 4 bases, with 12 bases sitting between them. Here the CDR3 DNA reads TGTGCCAGCAATACAAGAGGGCCAGATACGCAGTATTTT. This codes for CASNTRGPDTQYF.

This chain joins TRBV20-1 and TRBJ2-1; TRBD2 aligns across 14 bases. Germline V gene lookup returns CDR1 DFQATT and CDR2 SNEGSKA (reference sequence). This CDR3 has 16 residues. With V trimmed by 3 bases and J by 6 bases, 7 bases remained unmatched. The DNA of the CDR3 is TGCAGTGCTAGTCGACTAGCGGGAGGGGTCGGCAATGAGCAGTTCTTC. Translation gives CSASRLAGGVGNEQFF.

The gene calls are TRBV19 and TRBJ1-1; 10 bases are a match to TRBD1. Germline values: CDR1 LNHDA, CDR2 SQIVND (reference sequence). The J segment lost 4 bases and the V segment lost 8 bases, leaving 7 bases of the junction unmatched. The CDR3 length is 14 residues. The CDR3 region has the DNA TGTGCCAGTGAAAGGACAGGGGGATTCACTGAAGCTTTCTTT. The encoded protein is CASERTGGFTEAFF.

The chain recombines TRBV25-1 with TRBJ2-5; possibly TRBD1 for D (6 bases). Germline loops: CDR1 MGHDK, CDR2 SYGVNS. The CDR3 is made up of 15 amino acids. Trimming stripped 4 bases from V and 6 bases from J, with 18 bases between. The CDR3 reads CASSGTESGVKTQYF. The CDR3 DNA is TGTGCCAGCAGTGGGACAGAGTCTGGGGTTAAGACCCAGTACTTC.

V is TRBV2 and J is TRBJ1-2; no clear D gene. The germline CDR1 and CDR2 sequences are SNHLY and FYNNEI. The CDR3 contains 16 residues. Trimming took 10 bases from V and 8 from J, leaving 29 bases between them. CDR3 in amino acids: CAILIRWPELSGGYTF. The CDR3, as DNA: TGTGCCATCCTAATCCGCTGGCCGGAACTATCGGGGGGCTACACCTTC. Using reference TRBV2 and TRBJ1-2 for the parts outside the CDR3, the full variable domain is EPEVTQTPSHQVTQMGQEVILRCVPISNHLYFYWYRQILGQKVEFLVSFYNNEISEKSEIFDDQFSVERPDGSNFTLKIRSTKLEDSAMYFCAILIRWPELSGGYTFGSGTRLTVV.

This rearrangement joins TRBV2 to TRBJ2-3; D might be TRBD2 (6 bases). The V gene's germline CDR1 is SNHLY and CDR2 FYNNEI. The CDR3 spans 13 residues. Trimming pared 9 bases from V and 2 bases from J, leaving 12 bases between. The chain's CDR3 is CARKGLSTDTQYF. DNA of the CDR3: TGTGCCAGGAAGGGACTTTCCACAGATACGCAGTATTTT.

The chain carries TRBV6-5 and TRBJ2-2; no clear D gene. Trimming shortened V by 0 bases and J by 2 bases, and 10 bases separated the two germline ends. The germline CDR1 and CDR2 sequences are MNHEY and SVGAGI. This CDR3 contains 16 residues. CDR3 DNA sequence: TGTGCCAGCAGTTACTCGATAGGGATAAACACCGGGGAGCTGTTTTTT. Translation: CASSYSIGINTGELFF.

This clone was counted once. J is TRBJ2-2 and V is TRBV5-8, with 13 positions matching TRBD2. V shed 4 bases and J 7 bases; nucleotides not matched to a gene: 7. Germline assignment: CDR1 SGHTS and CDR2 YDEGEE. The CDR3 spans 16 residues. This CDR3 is CASSRSGLAGVGELFF. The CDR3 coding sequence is TGTGCCAGCAGCAGGTCAGGACTAGCGGGAGTCGGGGAGCTGTTTTTT. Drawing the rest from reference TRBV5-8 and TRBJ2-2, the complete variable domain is EAGVTQSPTHLIKTRGQQATLRCSPISGHTSVYWYQQALGLGLQFLLWYDEGEERNRGNFPPRFSGRQFPNYSSELNVNALELEDSALYLCASSRSGLAGVGELFFGEGSRLTVL.

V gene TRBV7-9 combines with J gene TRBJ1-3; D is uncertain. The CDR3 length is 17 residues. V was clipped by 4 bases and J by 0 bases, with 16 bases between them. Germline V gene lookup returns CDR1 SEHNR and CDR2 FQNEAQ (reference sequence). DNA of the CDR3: TGTGCCAGCAGCTCCGGTGCGCAGCGCATCTCTGGAAACACCATATATTTT. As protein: CASSSGAQRISGNTIYF.